A single sample is the source of the 13 T cell receptor beta chains below, sequenced in a study of blood T cell repertoires in COVID-19. Generated by immunoSEQ multiplex PCR, the TCRdb table keeps only in-frame clones and is missing some. The sample holds roughly 330,000 clones, about 83% seen once. The sequenced sample consisted of peripheral blood. These receptors were collected from a woman aged 45 to 65 with acute or convalescent COVID-19.

The chain recombines TRBV9 with TRBJ1-4; TRBD1 might be the D (5 bases). The germline gives CDR1 SGDLS, CDR2 YYNGEE. Trimming removed 0 bases at V and 8 bases at J, with 14 bases between. The CDR3 spans 15 residues. In nucleotides, the CDR3 is TGTGCCAGCAGCGTAGCTACGGGGGAAGGGGAAAAACTGTTTTTT. This gives the protein CASSVATGEGEKLFF.

The rearrangement joins TRBV4-1 to TRBJ1-1, with D perhaps matching TRBD1 (5 bases). V lost 3 bases, J lost 10 bases, and 9 bases lay in between. This CDR3 contains 11 residues. Germline CDR1 reads MGHRA; CDR2 reads YSYEKL. The CDR3 region is CASSQGLRAFF. For the CDR3, the DNA is TGCGCCAGCAGCCAGGGGCTGAGAGCTTTCTTT.

The chain employs TRBV2 and TRBJ2-7; 9 bases are a match to TRBD1. V was pared by 2 bases and J by 7 bases, with 6 bases of the junction left unmatched. The germline V gene encodes CDR1 SNHLY and CDR2 FYNNEI. CDR3 length: 14 amino acids. The CDR3 region has the DNA TGTGCCAGCAGTGAACGGACAGGGGTCGGGGAGCAGTACTTC. It encodes CASSERTGVGEQYF.

Details on this clone: The same CDR3 is also encoded by other DNA sequences in this sample. Written as DNA, the CDR3 is TGTGCCAGCAGCCAAGGACTAGCGGGGCTATACGAGCAGTACTTC. It yields the protein CASSQGLAGLYEQYF. The chain has TRBV3-1 (or the pseudogene TRBV3-2) and TRBJ2-7; 11 nucleotides agree with TRBD2. This CDR3 contains 15 residues. From germline, CDR1 is LGHDT and CDR2 YNNKEL (reference sequence). V shed 1 base and J 4 bases; nucleotides not matched to a gene: 3.

This chain connects TRBV5-6 to TRBJ2-7, with TRBD2 matching over 7 bases. J gave up 3 bases and V 2 bases, and 11 bases lay outside the gene matches. There are 16 residues in the CDR3. Germline values: CDR1 SGHDT, CDR2 YYEEEE. CDR3 residues: CASSFSPWASGYEQYF. The DNA of the CDR3 is TGTGCCAGCAGCTTTTCTCCTTGGGCTAGCGGCTACGAGCAGTACTTC.

The CDR3 is CASSVGTGKGEKLFF. Here the CDR3 DNA reads TGTGCCAGCTCAGTCGGGACAGGGAAGGGTGAAAAACTGTTTTTT. The rearrangement links TRBV18 to TRBJ1-4, with 9 bases that match TRBD1. The CDR3 is made up of 15 amino acids. Germline CDR1 and CDR2: KGHSH and LQKENI. J was trimmed by 7 bases and V by 5 bases; bases with no gene match: 8.

The rearrangement joins TRBV11-2 to TRBJ1-6; no firm D call. CDR1 and CDR2 (germline): SGHAT, FQNNGV. Trimming took off 5 bases at V and 3 bases at J, with 5 bases between the two ends. The CDR3 spans 13 residues. CDR3 residues: CASSKSYNSPLHF. The CDR3 region has the DNA TGTGCCAGCAGCAAGAGCTATAATTCACCCCTCCACTTT.

The chain links TRBV7-3 to TRBJ2-1; D is uncertain. Germline-derived CDR1 and CDR2 are SGHTA and FQGTGA. The CDR3 has 12 residues. Trimming stripped 4 bases from V and 9 bases from J, with 10 bases between. The CDR3 region is CASSSYGGEQFF. The CDR3 bases are TGTGCCAGCAGCTCTTATGGCGGTGAGCAGTTCTTC.

V is TRBV2 and J is TRBJ1-2; TRBD1 matches 7 bases. J was trimmed by 6 bases and V by 8 bases; bases with no gene match: 18. This CDR3 is 16 amino acids long. CDR1 is SNHLY, CDR2 FYNNEI, per germline. CDR3 bases: TGTGCCAGCGGAAGGGGGCAGGGCCGGCAGGAAAATGGCTACACCTTC. Amino acids: CASGRGQGRQENGYTF. Complete variable domain (other parts from reference TRBV2 and TRBJ1-2): EPEVTQTPSHQVTQMGQEVILRCVPISNHLYFYWYRQILGQKVEFLVSFYNNEISEKSEIFDDQFSVERPDGSNFTLKIRSTKLEDSAMYFCASGRGQGRQENGYTFGSGTRLTVV.

The genes are TRBV6-4 and TRBJ2-1; D perhaps matches TRBD2 (6 bases). The CDR3 runs to 16 residues. The germline gives CDR1 MRHNA, CDR2 SNTAGT. Deletions cut 3 bases from V and 6 bases from J, with 18 bases between. The chain's CDR3 is CASSESPGVSSNEQFF. In nucleotides, the CDR3 is TGTGCCAGCAGTGAATCCCCGGGAGTGTCTTCCAATGAGCAGTTCTTC.

V and J are TRBV7-3 and TRBJ1-3; D is undetermined. This CDR3 is built from 13 residues. CDR1 is SGHTA and CDR2 is FQGTGA in the germline V gene. Trimming cost V 4 bases and J 4 bases, with 8 bases left between them. CDR3 DNA: TGTGCCAGCAGCTCCTCCGGGGGAAACACCATATATTTT. Encoded protein: CASSSSGGNTIYF.

This clone has only one observation. The chain carries TRBV2 and TRBJ2-7, with D perhaps TRBD1 (6 bases). Trimming took 3 bases from V and 5 from J, leaving 17 bases between them. The V gene's germline CDR1 is SNHLY and CDR2 FYNNEI. The CDR3 loop spans 15 amino acids. This chain's CDR3 is CASSEGHRDVDEQYF. The CDR3 DNA reads TGTGCCAGCAGTGAGGGACACAGGGACGTCGACGAGCAGTACTTC.

This CDR3 reads CASSQSSGTGCNEQFF. CDR3 bases: TGCGCCAGCAGTCAATCTTCCGGGACAGGGTGTAATGAGCAGTTCTTC. The rearrangement links TRBV23-1 to TRBJ2-1; 9 bases match TRBD1. TRBV23-1 is recorded as an ORF, its role being uncertain. The CDR3 extends over 16 amino acids. Unmatched junction bases numbered 7, after V lost 0 bases and J lost 7 bases.